The 32 T cell receptor beta chains given below trace back to one sample, sequenced in a study of OX40 agonist ivuxolimab in advanced cancers. The library was prepared using the immunoSEQ multiplex PCR assay. TCRdb limited this immuneACCESS table to in-frame rearrangements with V and J called. A share of clones is missing; checked studies link under half to unresolved V genes, and the rest is unexplained. In this sample the table shows about 160,000 clones, around 94% of which occur a single time. The ten biggest clones cover about 0.33% of the sample. The specimen comprised CD4+ or CD8+ T cells sorted from blood, sampled in a trial of the OX40 agonist ivuxolimab. These receptor sequences come from an adult with an advanced solid tumor such as melanoma, head and neck, liver or kidney cancer.

This chain links TRBV28 with TRBJ2-3; the D is unclear. The CDR3 runs to 15 residues. The V end lost 6 bases, the J end lost 0 bases, and 13 bases lay between the germline ends. Germline V gene sequence: CDR1 MDHEN, CDR2 SYDVKM. CDR3 residues: CASRLLPSSTDTQYF. DNA for the CDR3: TGTGCCAGCAGACTCTTACCCTCTAGCACAGATACGCAGTATTTT.

The gene calls are TRBV27 and TRBJ2-5; tentatively, D is TRBD1 or TRBD2 (5 bases each). The V end was cut by 5 bases, the J end by 5 bases, with 12 bases between. This CDR3 region has 13 residues. Germline-derived CDR1 and CDR2 are MNHEY and SMNVEV (reference sequence). In DNA, the CDR3 is TGTGCCAGCAGTCGAAAGTGGGGGGAGACCCAGTACTTC. Amino acids: CASSRKWGETQYF.

The chain employs TRBV7-2 and TRBJ2-1, with D perhaps given as TRBD1 or TRBD2 (5 bases each). Deletions cut 0 bases from V and 4 bases from J, with 7 bases between. Germline lookup yields CDR1 SGHTA and CDR2 FQGNSA. This CDR3 has 14 residues. The CDR3 protein is CASSLAGRYNEQFF. In DNA form, the CDR3 reads TGTGCCAGCAGCTTAGCGGGACGTTACAATGAGCAGTTCTTC.

This rearrangement joins TRBV5-6 to TRBJ2-1; possible D gene TRBD1, 6 bases. The CDR3 has 15 residues. Trimming shortened V by 0 bases and J by 4 bases, and 11 bases separated the two germline ends. The germline gives CDR1 SGHDT, CDR2 YYEEEE. CDR3 nucleotides: TGTGCCAGCAGCTTGGTAGGACAGAGATACAATGAGCAGTTCTTC. This codes for CASSLVGQRYNEQFF.

The CDR3 loop is CASSPNQGKGGNTIYF. In DNA form, the CDR3 reads TGTGCCAGCTCACCCAATCAGGGAAAGGGTGGAAACACCATATATTTT. This chain links TRBV18 with TRBJ1-3; D is perhaps TRBD1 (5 bases). Deletions cut 3 bases from V and 3 bases from J, with 15 bases between. Germline V gene data show CDR1 as KGHSH and CDR2 as LQKENI. The CDR3 is 16 amino acids.

V gene TRBV19 combines with J gene TRBJ2-2; 9 nucleotides line up with TRBD1. The CDR3 totals 15 residues. The germline V gene has CDR1 LNHDA and CDR2 SQIVND (reference sequence). V shed 2 bases and J 6 bases; nucleotides not matched to a gene: 4. CDR3 DNA sequence: TGTGCCAGTAGTATAAAACAGGGGGCCCCCGGGGAGCTGTTTTTT. Translated, it gives CASSIKQGAPGELFF.

The V gene is TRBV28, the J gene TRBJ1-2; no firm D call. Trimming removed 5 bases at V and 2 bases at J, with 9 bases between. The germline CDR1 and CDR2 sequences are MDHEN and SYDVKM. The CDR3 has 13 residues. CDR3 coding DNA: TGTGCCAGCAGTCCCCCGCGGAACTATGGCTACACCTTC. This codes for CASSPPRNYGYTF.

The rearrangement joins TRBV9 to TRBJ1-2, with TRBD1 as a possible D gene (6 bases). CDR1 and CDR2 from the germline V gene are SGDLS and YYNGEE. V was pared by 4 bases and J by 4 bases, with 17 bases between. The CDR3 runs 15 residues. DNA for the CDR3: TGTGCCAGCAGCACCCGTCCAGGGGTCGGCTATGGCTACACCTTC. Translating it yields CASSTRPGVGYGYTF.

The J gene is TRBJ2-1, the V gene TRBV28; no firm D call. With 5 bases removed from V and 9 bases from J, the gap between germline ends came to 8 bases. Germline CDR1 is MDHEN and CDR2 is SYDVKM. CDR3 size: 11 residues. The CDR3 reads CASSRPTEQFF. The CDR3 DNA sequence: TGTGCCAGCAGTAGGCCCACTGAGCAGTTCTTC.

The V and J genes are TRBV7-2 and TRBJ1-2; D might be TRBD1 (5 bases). Germline CDR1 SGHTA, CDR2 FQGNSA. V gave up 5 bases and J gave up 5 bases, with 15 bases separating them. CDR3 size: 14 residues. CDR3 region: CASSPDGAGYGYTF. The DNA of the CDR3 is TGTGCCAGCAGCCCCGACGGGGCGGGGTATGGCTACACCTTC.

This sequence joins TRBV11-1 and TRBJ2-6; possible D gene TRBD2, 5 bases. Germline assignment: CDR1 SGHAT and CDR2 FQDESV (reference sequence). CDR3 length: 15 amino acids. The V end was cut by 1 base, the J end by 2 bases, with 6 bases between. The CDR3 spells CASSLVGAGANVLTF. The CDR3 region has the DNA TGTGCCAGCAGCTTAGTCGGGGCTGGGGCCAACGTCCTGACTTTC.

This rearrangement joins TRBV4-1 to TRBJ2-2, with unresolved D. V gave up 3 bases and J gave up 4 bases, with 18 bases separating them. Germline V gene data show CDR1 as MGHRA and CDR2 as YSYEKL. The CDR3 contains 17 residues. CDR3 region: CASSHSLPRVATGELFF. The CDR3 DNA sequence: TGCGCCAGCAGCCACTCACTCCCTAGGGTGGCCACCGGGGAGCTGTTTTTT.

The V call is TRBV5-1, the J call TRBJ1-1; unclear D gene. The V end lost 3 bases, the J end lost 7 bases, and 13 bases lay between the germline ends. Germline V gene lookup returns CDR1 SGHRS and CDR2 YFSETQ. The CDR3 covers 13 residues. Here the CDR3 DNA reads TGCGCCAGCAGCTCAACCCAGGCGTATGAAGCTTTCTTT. Translation gives CASSSTQAYEAFF.

The rearrangement links TRBV9 to TRBJ2-3; weak D call: TRBD2 (6 bases). V shed 4 bases and J shed 2 bases, with 14 bases lying between them. The CDR3 loop spans 15 amino acids. Germline V CDR1 and CDR2: SGDLS, YYNGEE. The DNA for the CDR3 is TGTGCCAGCAGCTCACCGGGACTCCTCACAGATACGCAGTATTTT. Translating gives CASSSPGLLTDTQYF.

This clone was observed a single time. V gene TRBV18 combines with J gene TRBJ1-1; no reliable D call. V dropped 1 base and J dropped 1 base, with 7 bases sitting between them. Germline V gene lookup returns CDR1 KGHSH and CDR2 LQKENI. The CDR3 consists of 14 residues. CDR3 in DNA: TGTGCCAGCTCACCACGAAGAGAGAACACTGAAGCTTTCTTT. The encoded protein is CASSPRRENTEAFF.

The chain couples TRBV4-3 to TRBJ1-1; no definite D call. The CDR3 contains 13 residues. CDR1 and CDR2 from the germline V gene are LGHNA and YSLEER. V was shortened by 6 bases and J by 0 bases, with 8 bases between the two germline ends. This chain's CDR3 is CASRRTVNTEAFF. The CDR3 region has the DNA TGCGCCAGCAGAAGGACGGTGAACACTGAAGCTTTCTTT.

This clone has only one observation. The chain links TRBV6-5 to TRBJ2-7, with D perhaps TRBD1 or TRBD2 (5 bases each). Germline CDR1 reads MNHEY; CDR2 reads SVGAGI. Trimming cost V 5 bases and J 3 bases, with 8 bases left between them. This CDR3 has 12 amino acids. The CDR3 region is CASSRGDYEQYF. The CDR3 DNA is TGTGCCAGCAGTCGAGGGGACTACGAGCAGTACTTC.

The CDR3 reads CASSTPSGRGNEQFF. Written as DNA, the CDR3 is TGTGCCAGCAGTACCCCTAGCGGGAGGGGCAATGAGCAGTTCTTC. V is TRBV6-5 and J is TRBJ2-1; TRBD2 agrees at 12 bases. Germline values: CDR1 MNHEY, CDR2 SVGAGI. The length of the CDR3 is 15 residues. J lost 6 bases, V lost 5 bases, and 5 bases had no gene match.

The rearrangement uses TRBV5-1 and TRBJ2-1; D is possibly TRBD1 (6 bases). The V gene's germline CDR1 is SGHRS and CDR2 YFSETQ. V was cut by 0 bases and J by 4 bases, with 11 bases left in between. The CDR3 covers 15 residues. Here the CDR3 DNA reads TGCGCCAGCAGCTTGGAGGGGACAACATACAATGAGCAGTTCTTC. Protein sequence: CASSLEGTTYNEQFF.

The chain is built from TRBV4-3 and TRBJ2-7, with 8 bases aligning to TRBD2. CDR1 is LGHNA and CDR2 is YSLEER in the germline V gene. The CDR3 length is 16 residues. V gave up 1 base and J gave up 4 bases; unmatched junction bases: 9. CDR3: CASSQGGSGLGYEQYF. CDR3 DNA sequence: TGCGCCAGCAGCCAAGGGGGGTCGGGACTAGGGTACGAGCAGTACTTC.

The chain employs TRBV5-1 and TRBJ2-7; tentatively, D is TRBD1 (6 bases). V was cut by 4 bases and J by 4 bases, with 15 bases left in between. CDR3 length: 14 residues. Per germline, CDR1 SGHRS and CDR2 YFSETQ. CDR3 in DNA: TGCGCCAGCAGCCCCTGGGGGCAGGGTTACGAGCAGTACTTC. Protein: CASSPWGQGYEQYF.

The chain combines TRBV11-2 with TRBJ2-1, with 7 positions matching TRBD2. Germline CDR1 is SGHAT and CDR2 is FQNNGV. This CDR3 is built from 15 residues. J gave up 7 bases and V 3 bases, and 9 bases lay outside the gene matches. The CDR3 DNA reads TGTGCCAGCAGCTTTTGGGGGAGGGCCGAAAATGAGCAGTTCTTC. This encodes CASSFWGRAENEQFF.

The rearrangement links TRBV18 to TRBJ2-7; 7 bases fit TRBD1. Germline V lookup: CDR1 KGHSH, CDR2 LQKENI. The CDR3 contains 13 residues. V was pared by 5 bases and J by 4 bases, with 5 bases of the junction left unmatched. The chain's CDR3 is CASSVGTAYEQYF. CDR3 in DNA: TGTGCCAGCTCAGTCGGGACAGCGTACGAGCAGTACTTC.

The genes are TRBV6-5 and TRBJ1-1, with 10 positions matching TRBD1. The CDR3 sequence is 14 residues long. The germline V gene has CDR1 MNHEY and CDR2 SVGAGI. Trimming at V came to 5 bases and at J to 6 bases, leaving 6 bases not matched to a gene. CDR3 region: CASSRQGAGSEAFF. The CDR3, as DNA: TGTGCCAGCAGTCGACAGGGGGCAGGGTCTGAAGCTTTCTTT.

The chain is built from TRBV11-1 and TRBJ1-1; the D is unclear. Per the germline V gene, CDR1 is SGHAT and CDR2 is FQDESV (reference sequence). The CDR3 extends over 14 amino acids. Trimming pared 4 bases from V and 3 bases from J, leaving 12 bases between. The CDR3 bases are TGTGCCAGCAGCTCAAGGGTAGGGTACACTGAAGCTTTCTTT. It yields the protein CASSSRVGYTEAFF.

This clone was seen only once. CDR3 coding DNA: TGTGCCAGCAGTTTCAGACGGGATACGCAGTATTTT. It codes for CASSFRRDTQYF. The V call is TRBV27, the J call TRBJ2-3; D is uncertain. V was shortened by 3 bases and J by 6 bases, with 7 bases between the two germline ends. The CDR3 totals 12 residues. Germline values: CDR1 MNHEY, CDR2 SMNVEV (reference sequence).

A note on this clone: Other DNA variants within this sample encode the same CDR3. The chain is built from TRBV27 and TRBJ2-7, with TRBD2 as a possible D gene (5 bases). The CDR3 is made up of 11 amino acids. The V gene lost 3 bases and the J gene lost 7 bases, with 7 bases spanning the gap. The germline CDR1 and CDR2 sequences are MNHEY and SMNVEV (reference sequence). The CDR3 is CASSLGGEQYF. The CDR3 nucleotides read TGTGCCAGCAGTTTGGGCGGGGAGCAGTACTTC.

Here the CDR3 reads CASSISTAAYGYTF. The CDR3 DNA reads TGTGCCAGTAGTATATCAACAGCCGCCTATGGCTACACCTTC. This chain connects TRBV19 to TRBJ1-2; D gene unclear. Trimming cost V 2 bases and J 4 bases, with 11 bases left between them. The CDR3 extends over 14 amino acids. Germline CDR1 LNHDA, CDR2 SQIVND (reference sequence).

This clone has a single count. V usage is TRBV2 and J usage is TRBJ1-1; perhaps TRBD1 as D (5 bases). Germline assignment: CDR1 SNHLY and CDR2 FYNNEI. The germline V and J ends were trimmed by 8 bases and 8 bases, with 18 bases remaining between them. The CDR3 sequence is 13 residues long. The chain's CDR3 is CASVIWGRGEAFF. CDR3 sequence (DNA): TGTGCCAGCGTAATCTGGGGCCGGGGAGAAGCTTTCTTT.

CDR3 sequence reads: CASSLRRGRSTEAFF. CDR3 sequence (DNA): TGTGCCAGCAGTTTACGCAGGGGCAGAAGCACTGAAGCTTTCTTT. The chain combines TRBV27 with TRBJ1-1, with D possibly matching TRBD1 (6 bases). Trimming removed 2 bases from V and 4 bases from J, with 14 bases in between. CDR3 length: 15 amino acids. Germline V gives CDR1 MNHEY, CDR2 SMNVEV (reference sequence).

This clone was observed once. The J gene is TRBJ2-7, the V gene TRBV7-2; D is undetermined. Germline CDR1 SGHTA, CDR2 FQGNSA. V was trimmed by 5 bases and J by 3 bases, leaving 14 bases between them. This CDR3 is 14 amino acids long. CDR3 sequence (DNA): TGTGCCAGCAGCCCTAGACGGCAGGTCTACGAGCAGTACTTC. Translated: CASSPRRQVYEQYF. Based on the CDR3 plus reference TRBV7-2 and TRBJ2-7, the full variable domain is GAGVSQSPSNKVTEKGKDVELRCDPISGHTALYWYRQSLGQGLEFLIYFQGNSAPDKSGLPSDRFSAERTGGSVSTLTIQRTQQEDSAVYLCASSPRRQVYEQYFGPGTRLTVT.

This chain joins TRBV5-5 and TRBJ2-7; 7 bases align to TRBD1. V dropped 0 bases and J dropped 7; count of bases not matched to a gene: 7. The CDR3 runs 14 residues. CDR1 SGHKS and CDR2 YYEKEE come from the germline V gene (reference sequence). The CDR3, as DNA: TGTGCCAGCAGCTTGGACGACAGGGTGAGGGAGCAGTACTTC. This encodes CASSLDDRVREQYF.